A selection of T cell receptor beta chains follows, all from one sample in a study of shared clonotypes between healthy human individuals. Libraries were prepared by immunoSEQ multiplex PCR; TCRdb keeps only in-frame clonotypes and omits some of them. This sample has over a million clones, with more than 75% found just once. Sample: memory CD4+ T cells from PBMCs. Every receptor here comes from a man in his late teens or twenties in good health. Some clones in this sample may be carry-over from other donors' samples. Each CDR3 is given with its conserved first and last residue. Each record gives: V gene, J gene, CDR3 protein.

TRBV27	TRBJ1-1	CASSLSRQQMNTEAFF
TRBV15	TRBJ1-2	CATSDPGGFGYTF
TRBV7-9	TRBJ1-4	CASSPGFSTNEKLFF
TRBV14	TRBJ2-7	CASSRLAGGWGTYEQYF
TRBV18	TRBJ2-7	CASSSGPNYEQYF
TRBV10-3	TRBJ2-6	CAISARQTGTGANVLTF
TRBV7-2	TRBJ2-7	CASSGGQGREQYF
TRBV5-8	TRBJ1-5	CASSLVAGVQPQHF
TRBV4-1	TRBJ1-1	CASSHHGGTEAFF
TRBV15	TRBJ1-2	CATSRDVGYTF
TRBV5-4	TRBJ2-5	CASSFAGGETQYF
TRBV4-2	TRBJ2-3	CASSQAAGTTDTQYF
TRBV30	TRBJ1-3	CAWSVLGGYSGNTIYF
TRBV10-3	TRBJ1-3	CAISEGQGAGNTIYF
TRBV5-8	TRBJ2-7	CASSQAGEQYF
TRBV6-1	TRBJ2-3	CASSEARLGLTQYF
TRBV28	TRBJ1-1	CASSLLPRPSRADTEAFF
TRBV27	TRBJ2-1	CASSFVLAGANEQFF
TRBV29-1	-	CSVEARGRSYEQYF
TRBV7-8	TRBJ2-1	CASSRPGLAVPPEQFF
TRBV13	TRBJ2-4	CASSVRGLENIQYF